This TCR beta chain was profiled in a study of identifying expanded T cells in peripheral blood. During the collection period, no donor immune events like infections were recorded. A word on this clone: Its antigen remains unidentified.

The germline V and J ends were trimmed by 0 bases and 2 bases, with 15 bases remaining between them. Per germline, CDR1 SGHTS and CDR2 YDEGEE. The CDR3 contains 17 residues. TCRdb's copy holds only in-frame clones and misses some; the assay was immunoSEQ multiplex PCR. The repertoire holds 55,000 to 80,000 clones, with over 80% as singletons. General study points: Over approximately two and four weeks, about 17 and 20 clones changed, versus 1.2 between replicates. Clone count variance between approximately 2-week samples rose with total template count.

This receptor was identified in a person between 18 and 70 years old in good health. Material: blood. The J gene is TRBJ2-4, the V gene TRBV5-8; D may correspond to TRBD1 or TRBD2 (5 bases each). CDR3 sequence reads: CASSLAEGPGTKNIQYF. DNA of the CDR3: TGTGCCAGCAGCTTGGCCGAGGGACCCGGGACCAAAAACATTCAGTACTTC.